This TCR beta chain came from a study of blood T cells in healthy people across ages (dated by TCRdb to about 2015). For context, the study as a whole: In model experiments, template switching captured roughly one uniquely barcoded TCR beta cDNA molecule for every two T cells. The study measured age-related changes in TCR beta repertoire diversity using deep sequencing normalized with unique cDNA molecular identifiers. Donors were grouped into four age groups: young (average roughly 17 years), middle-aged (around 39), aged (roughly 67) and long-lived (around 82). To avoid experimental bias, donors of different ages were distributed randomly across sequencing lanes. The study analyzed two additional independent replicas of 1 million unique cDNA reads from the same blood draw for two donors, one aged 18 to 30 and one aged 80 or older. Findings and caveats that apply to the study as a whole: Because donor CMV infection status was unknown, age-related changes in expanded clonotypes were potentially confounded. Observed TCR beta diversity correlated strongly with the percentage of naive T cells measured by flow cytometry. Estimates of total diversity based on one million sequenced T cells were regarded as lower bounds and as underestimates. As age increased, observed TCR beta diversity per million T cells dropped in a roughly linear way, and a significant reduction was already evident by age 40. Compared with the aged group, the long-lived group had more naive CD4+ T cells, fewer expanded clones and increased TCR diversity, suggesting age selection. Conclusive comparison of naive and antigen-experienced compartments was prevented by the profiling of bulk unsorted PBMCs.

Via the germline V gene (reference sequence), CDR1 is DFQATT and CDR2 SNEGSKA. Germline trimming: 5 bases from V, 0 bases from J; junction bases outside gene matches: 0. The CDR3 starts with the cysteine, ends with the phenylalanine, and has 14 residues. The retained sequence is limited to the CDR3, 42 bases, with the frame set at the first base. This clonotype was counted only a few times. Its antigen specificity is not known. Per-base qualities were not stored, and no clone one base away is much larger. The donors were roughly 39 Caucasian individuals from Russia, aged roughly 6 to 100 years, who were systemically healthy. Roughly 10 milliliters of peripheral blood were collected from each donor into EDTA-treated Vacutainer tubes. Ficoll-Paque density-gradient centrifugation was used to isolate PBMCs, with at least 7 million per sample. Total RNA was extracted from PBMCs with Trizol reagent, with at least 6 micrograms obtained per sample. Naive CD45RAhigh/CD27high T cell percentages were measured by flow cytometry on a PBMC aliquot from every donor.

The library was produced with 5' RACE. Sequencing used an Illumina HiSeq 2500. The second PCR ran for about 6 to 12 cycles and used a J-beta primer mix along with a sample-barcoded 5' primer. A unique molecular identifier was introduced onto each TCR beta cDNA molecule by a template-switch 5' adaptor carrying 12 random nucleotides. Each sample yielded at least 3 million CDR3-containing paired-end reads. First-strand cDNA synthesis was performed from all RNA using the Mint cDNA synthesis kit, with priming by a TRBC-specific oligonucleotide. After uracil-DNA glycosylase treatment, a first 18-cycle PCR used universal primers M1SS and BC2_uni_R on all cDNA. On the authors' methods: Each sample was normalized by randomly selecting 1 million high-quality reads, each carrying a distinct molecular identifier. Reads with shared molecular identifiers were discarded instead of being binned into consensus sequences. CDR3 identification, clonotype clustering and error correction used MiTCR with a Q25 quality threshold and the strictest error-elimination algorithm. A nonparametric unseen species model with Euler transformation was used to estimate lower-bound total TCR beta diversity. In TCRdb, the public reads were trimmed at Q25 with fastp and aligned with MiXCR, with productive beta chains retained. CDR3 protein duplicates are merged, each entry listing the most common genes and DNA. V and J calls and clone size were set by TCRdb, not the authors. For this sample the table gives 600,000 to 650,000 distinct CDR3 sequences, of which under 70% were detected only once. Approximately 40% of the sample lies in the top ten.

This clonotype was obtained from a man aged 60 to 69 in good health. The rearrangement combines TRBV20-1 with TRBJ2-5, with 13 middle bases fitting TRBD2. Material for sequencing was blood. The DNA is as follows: TGCAGTGCTGGACTAGCGGGGGACCAAGAGACCCAGTACTTC. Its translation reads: CSAGLAGDQETQYF.